This T cell receptor beta chain was recorded in a study of CD8+ T cells in alopecia areata (dated by TCRdb to the late 2010s). About the study as a whole: Treated patients were enrolled in an open-label pilot trial of oral tofacitinib, 5 to 10 mg twice daily, for moderate-to-severe alopecia areata. Clonality in the scalp was compared among normal scalp (n=4), patchy alopecia areata scalp (n=8), and alopecia totalis/universalis scalp (n=8). Tofacitinib-treated patients had biopsies at baseline and at 4 and 24 weeks of treatment, with a later scalp biopsy in several patients. RNA was extracted with the PAXgene miRNA kit for fixed scalp, the miRNeasy kit for PBMCs, and the RNeasy kit for mouse skin. On the human side, TCRbeta sequencing was run on scalp tissue and on sorted CD4+ and CD8+ peripheral blood T cells from healthy controls and from alopecia areata patients with either patchy or totalis/universalis disease. In treated patients, disease severity was measured using the SALT score, which gives the percentage of scalp surface area affected. The study used high-throughput TCRbeta sequencing to examine T cell clonal expansion in alopecia areata, in both the C3H/HeJ mouse model and human patients. Patients stayed on tofacitinib for 6 to 18 months and then had 6 months of follow-up off drug so that delayed response and recurrence could be assessed. immunoSEQ multiplex PCR using 35 Vbeta forward primers and 13 Jbeta reverse primers was used to amplify TCRbeta CDR3 regions.

V and J lose 4 bases and 11 bases, and a span of 11 bases separates them. The CDR3 sequence holds 11 residues, the cysteine and phenylalanine included. Just the 33-base CDR3 DNA is kept, in frame starting at base 1. CDR1 MNHEY and CDR2 SMNVEV are derived from the germline V gene (reference sequence). Study-level results and caveats: Because the treated cohort was small and had just a single nonresponder, larger studies are needed to establish links between baseline CD8+ expansion and response. TCR sequences shared between patients were less clear than in mice, possibly partly because of HLA diversity in the patient population. Tofacitinib significantly decreased scalp clonality and the number of expanded CD8+ clones among the top 100 scalp clones. Compared with normal scalp, lesional scalp, particularly in alopecia totalis/universalis, had higher clonality and more expanded CD8+ clones, which suggests antigenic drive. Many expanded lesional clones persisted in scalp and blood during tofacitinib treatment, which may partly explain relapse after stopping treatment. Scalp TCR repertoire analysis is complicated because resident alphabeta T cells in normal human skin are also sequenced, whereas mouse skin is dominated by gammadelta T cells.

Worth noting for this clone: Its antigen is still unknown. It has no much larger one-base neighbor in the sample; base qualities were not kept.

Libraries were made using the immunoSEQ multiplex PCR assay. For TCR sequencing, RNA was extracted from every sample and reverse transcribed into cDNA to serve as template. First-strand cDNA was synthesized using SuperScript III with a 2:1 mix of oligo-dT and random hexamers. A synthetic immune receptor repertoire was used to gauge amplification bias, and whatever bias remained was removed computationally. The published analysis was carried out like this. Raw reads were preprocessed to remove errors, and CDR3 was defined by IMGT conventions from the conserved cysteine to phenylalanine. Clonality was computed as 1 minus the Shannon entropy, with the entropy normalized by log2 of the number of productive unique TCRs. CD4 or CD8 identity of scalp clones was inferred by cross-referencing scalp TCRbeta sequences with sorted blood CD4 and CD8 repertoires. TCRdb took this table from immuneACCESS and kept in-frame rearrangements with V and J called. Such tables lack part of the clones; where checked against another copy, unresolved V genes explain under half of the gap, and the rest is unexplained. That table supplies the V and J calls and clone size; D and trimming were determined from the DNA. This sample comprises approximately 200,000 clones, 60% to 70% of them detected only once. The ten largest clonotypes hold approximately 3.3% of the sample.

The time point label on this specimen signifies: around 4 weeks on oral tofacitinib. Read against the paper, the sample's treatment or condition label means: oral pan-JAK inhibitor, 5-10 mg twice daily. Lesional scalp punch biopsies and peripheral blood were collected from alopecia areata patients. After PBMCs were isolated by density centrifugation and stained for CD3, CD4 and CD8, a FACSAria was used to sort CD4+ and CD8+ T cells. This material consisted of CD4+ T cells sorted from blood, taken at week 4, from a patient treated with tofacitinib. This clonotype originated in a human donor with alopecia areata. Recombination joined TRBV27 with TRBJ1-2; the D segment could be TRBD1, given 5 matching bases. The DNA sequence reads TGTGCCAGCAGTTCAAGGGGTCGGTACACCTTC. This translates into CASSSRGRYTF.